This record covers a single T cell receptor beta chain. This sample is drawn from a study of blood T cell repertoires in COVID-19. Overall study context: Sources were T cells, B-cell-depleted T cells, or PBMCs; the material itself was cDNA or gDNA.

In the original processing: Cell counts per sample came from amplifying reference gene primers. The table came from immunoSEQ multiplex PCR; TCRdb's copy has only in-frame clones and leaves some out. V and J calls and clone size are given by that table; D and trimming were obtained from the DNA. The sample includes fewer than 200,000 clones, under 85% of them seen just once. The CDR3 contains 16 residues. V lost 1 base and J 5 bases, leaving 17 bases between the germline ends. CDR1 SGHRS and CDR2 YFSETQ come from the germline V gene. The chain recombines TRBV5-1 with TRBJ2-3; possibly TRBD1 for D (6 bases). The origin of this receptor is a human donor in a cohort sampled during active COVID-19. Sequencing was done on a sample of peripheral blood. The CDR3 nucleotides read TGCGCCAGCAGCTTGTCAGGACAGACTCGAATAGATACGCAGTATTTT. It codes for CASSLSGQTRIDTQYF.